One sample yielded the 14 T cell receptor beta chains listed below, sequenced in a study of blood T cell repertoires in COVID-19. Profiling relied on immunoSEQ multiplex PCR, and the TCRdb table lists in-frame clones only, not all of them. Of 180,000 or so clones listed, over 75% are singletons. The sequencing input was PBMCs or T cells enriched from blood (not recorded which). These receptors came from a human donor with acute COVID-19. The donor label of this sample is uncertain.

The CDR3 reads CASSILEGNEQFF. The CDR3 bases are TGTGCCAGTAGTATCTTAGAGGGTAATGAGCAGTTCTTC. The chain combines TRBV19 with TRBJ2-1; perhaps TRBD2 as D (5 bases). In germline, CDR1 is LNHDA, CDR2 SQIVND (reference sequence). V lost 3 bases and J lost 7, with 10 bases in between. The CDR3 length is 13 residues.

The V and J genes are TRBV6-1 and TRBJ2-5, with D tentatively TRBD2 (6 bases). The ends were cut back, 0 bases at V and 3 bases at J, with 20 bases in the middle. This CDR3 is built from 18 residues. Per germline, CDR1 MNHNS and CDR2 SASEGT. The CDR3 nucleotides are TGTGCCAGCAGTGAAGCGCTTGTGGGGACTTCATTAAAAGAGACCCAGTACTTC. Amino acids: CASSEALVGTSLKETQYF.

This clone has just a few counts. The gene calls are TRBV7-6 and TRBJ1-6; TRBD1 matches at 8 bases. Germline CDR1 SGHVS, CDR2 FNYEAQ. CDR3 length equals 17 residues. V shed 1 base, J shed 6 bases, and the junction held 8 bases outside the gene matches. Here the CDR3 reads CASSLGATGVTNSPLHF. CDR3 nucleotides: TGTGCCAGCAGCTTAGGAGCGACAGGGGTTACTAATTCACCCCTCCACTTT.

The CDR3 nucleotides read TGTGCCAGCAGAGGACTAGCGGGCCCATTGGAGACCCAGTACTTC. It codes for CASRGLAGPLETQYF. The V and J genes are TRBV7-8 and TRBJ2-5; 11 bases are shared with TRBD2. The germline V gene encodes CDR1 SGHVS and CDR2 FQNEAQ. V gave up 6 bases and J gave up 5 bases; unmatched junction bases: 8. The CDR3 is 15 amino acids.

The chain recombines TRBV7-9 with TRBJ2-3; 8 nucleotides agree with TRBD2. The V and J ends lost 6 bases and 4 bases, in that order; junction bases with no gene match: 6. Per the germline V gene, CDR1 is SEHNR and CDR2 is FQNEAQ (reference sequence). The CDR3 is 14 residues long. DNA for the CDR3: TGTGCCAGCAGTCGCGGGGGGCCAGCAGATACGCAGTATTTT. Protein: CASSRGGPADTQYF.

The rearrangement joins TRBV10-2 to TRBJ2-1; 12 bases are a match to TRBD1. The germline V gene has CDR1 WSHSY and CDR2 SAAADI. The CDR3 contains 15 residues. The V gene end was trimmed by 3 bases and the J gene end by 7 bases; junction bases not matched to a gene: 4. This CDR3 is CASSDGTGGYNEQFF. The CDR3 coding sequence is TGCGCCAGCAGTGATGGGACAGGGGGCTATAATGAGCAGTTCTTC.

The chain links TRBV19 to TRBJ1-6, with D possibly matching TRBD1 (6 bases). CDR3 length: 16 amino acids. Germline V gene sequence: CDR1 LNHDA, CDR2 SQIVND (reference sequence). V shed 5 bases and J shed 2 bases, with 13 bases lying between them. The CDR3 region is CASSPQGPTYNSPLHF. DNA of the CDR3: TGTGCCAGTAGTCCTCAGGGGCCAACCTATAATTCACCCCTCCACTTT.

The chain uses TRBV10-2 and TRBJ1-2, with D possibly matching TRBD1 (6 bases). Trimming left V 7 bases short and J 7 bases short, with 16 bases between. The CDR3 totals 13 residues. CDR1 and CDR2 from the germline V gene are WSHSY and SAAADI. The CDR3: CASTLSGAVGYTF. CDR3 bases: TGCGCCAGCACCCTATCAGGGGCCGTTGGCTACACCTTC.

This sequence joins TRBV7-9 and TRBJ2-2; the match to TRBD1 covers 9 bases. Germline V gene lookup returns CDR1 SEHNR and CDR2 FQNEAQ (reference sequence). Trimming removed 11 bases from V and 6 bases from J; junction bases left unmatched: 4. The length of the CDR3 is 12 residues. The CDR3 here is CARTGGSGELFF. The CDR3 bases are TGTGCCCGAACAGGGGGCTCCGGGGAGCTGTTTTTT.

This chain links TRBV7-9 with TRBJ1-2; TRBD1 aligns across 11 bases. V dropped 4 bases and J dropped 6; count of bases not matched to a gene: 13. The CDR3 runs 17 residues. The germline gives CDR1 SEHNR, CDR2 FQNEAQ (reference sequence). The CDR3 sequence: CASSWPRGQGVRDGYTF. DNA for the CDR3: TGTGCCAGCAGCTGGCCCCGGGGACAGGGGGTGAGGGATGGCTACACCTTC.

V usage is TRBV3-1 (or the pseudogene TRBV3-2) and J usage is TRBJ2-3; 8 bases agree with TRBD2. CDR1 LGHDT and CDR2 YNNKEL come from the germline V gene (reference sequence). Unmatched junction bases numbered 8, after V lost 1 base and J lost 2 bases. This CDR3 is built from 17 residues. CDR3 coding DNA: TGTGCCAGCAGCCAAGGAGGGGCGGGGGGATACACAGATACGCAGTATTTT. Translating gives CASSQGGAGGYTDTQYF.

The chain combines TRBV9 with TRBJ1-6; perhaps TRBD1 as D (5 bases). CDR3 length equals 15 residues. The ends were cut back, 4 bases at V and 7 bases at J, with 15 bases in the middle. Per the germline V gene, CDR1 is SGDLS and CDR2 is YYNGEE. The CDR3 sequence: CASSLDLGVNSPLHF. The CDR3 nucleotides are TGTGCCAGCAGCCTAGATTTAGGGGTAAATTCACCCCTCCACTTT. Together with reference TRBV9 and TRBJ1-6, the CDR3 gives the full variable domain: DSGVTQTPKHLITATGQRVTLRCSPRSGDLSVYWYQQSLDQGLQFLIQYYNGEERAKGNILERFSAQQFPDLHSELNLSSLELGDSALYFCASSLDLGVNSPLHFGNGTRLTVT.

This clone was observed a single time. J is TRBJ2-5 and V is TRBV5-8; 7 positions match TRBD2. The CDR3 totals 14 residues. V trimming: 5 bases; J trimming: 4 bases; junction bases outside the gene matches: 8. Per germline, CDR1 SGHTS and CDR2 YDEGEE. CDR3 sequence: CASRPGLVGETQYF. The CDR3 DNA follows: TGTGCCAGCAGGCCTGGACTAGTAGGAGAGACCCAGTACTTC.

The chain combines TRBV18 with TRBJ2-7, with TRBD2 identical over 12 bases. CDR1 is KGHSH, CDR2 LQKENI, per germline. The CDR3 sequence is 18 residues long. V was clipped by 3 bases and J by 2 bases; unmatched bases: 11. The CDR3 loop is CASSPLASGGGYPYEQYF. CDR3 nucleotide sequence: TGTGCCAGCTCACCCCTAGCTAGCGGGGGGGGATACCCCTACGAGCAGTACTTC.